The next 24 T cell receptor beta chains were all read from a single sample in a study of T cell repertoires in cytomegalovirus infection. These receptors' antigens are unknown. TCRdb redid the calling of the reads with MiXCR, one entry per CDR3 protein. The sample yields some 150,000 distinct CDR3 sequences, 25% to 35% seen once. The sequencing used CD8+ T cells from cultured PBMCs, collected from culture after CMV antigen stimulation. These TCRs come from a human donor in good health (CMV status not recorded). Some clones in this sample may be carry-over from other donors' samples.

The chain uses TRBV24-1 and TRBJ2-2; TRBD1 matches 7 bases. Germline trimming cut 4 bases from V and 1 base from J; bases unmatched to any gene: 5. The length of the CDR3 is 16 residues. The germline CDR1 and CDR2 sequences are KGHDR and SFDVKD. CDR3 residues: CATSDPDRRNTGELFF. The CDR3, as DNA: TGTGCCACCAGTGACCCGGACAGGAGGAACACCGGGGAGCTGTTTTTT.

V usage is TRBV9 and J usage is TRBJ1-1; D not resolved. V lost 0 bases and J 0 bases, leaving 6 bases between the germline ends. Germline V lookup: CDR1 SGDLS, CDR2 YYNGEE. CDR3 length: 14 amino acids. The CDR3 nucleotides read TGTGCCAGCAGCGTAGAGGCGGTGAACACTGAAGCTTTCTTT. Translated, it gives CASSVEAVNTEAFF.

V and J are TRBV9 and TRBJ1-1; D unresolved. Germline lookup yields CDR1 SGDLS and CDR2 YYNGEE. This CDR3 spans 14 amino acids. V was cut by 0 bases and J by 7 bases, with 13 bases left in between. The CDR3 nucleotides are TGTGCCAGCAGCGTAGGAGGTGAACTCAGTGAAGCTTTCTTT. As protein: CASSVGGELSEAFF.

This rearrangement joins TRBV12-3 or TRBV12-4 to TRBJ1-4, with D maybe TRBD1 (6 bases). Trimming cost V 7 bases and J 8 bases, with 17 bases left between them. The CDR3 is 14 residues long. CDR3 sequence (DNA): TGTGCCAGCAATCCAACAGGGCTGGGAGAAAAACTGTTTTTT. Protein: CASNPTGLGEKLFF.

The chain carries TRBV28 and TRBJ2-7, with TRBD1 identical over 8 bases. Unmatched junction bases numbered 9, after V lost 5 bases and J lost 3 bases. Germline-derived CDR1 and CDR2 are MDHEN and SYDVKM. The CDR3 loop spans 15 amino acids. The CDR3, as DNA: TGTGCCAGCAGTCCCTCCCGGACAGGGCGCTACGAGCAGTACTTC. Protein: CASSPSRTGRYEQYF.

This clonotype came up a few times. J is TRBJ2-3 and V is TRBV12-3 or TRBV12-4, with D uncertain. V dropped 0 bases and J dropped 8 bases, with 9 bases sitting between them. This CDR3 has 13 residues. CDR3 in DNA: TGTGCCAGCAGTTTAGCTAGTAAGGCTACGCAGTATTTT. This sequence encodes CASSLASKATQYF.

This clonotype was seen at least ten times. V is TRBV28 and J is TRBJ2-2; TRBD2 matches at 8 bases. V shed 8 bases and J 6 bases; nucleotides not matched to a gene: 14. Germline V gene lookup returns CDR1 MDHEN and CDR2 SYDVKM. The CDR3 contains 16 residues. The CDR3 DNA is TGTGCCAGCCAACCGGGGGGGGCAGGGGACGCCGGGGAGCTGTTTTTT. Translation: CASQPGGAGDAGELFF.

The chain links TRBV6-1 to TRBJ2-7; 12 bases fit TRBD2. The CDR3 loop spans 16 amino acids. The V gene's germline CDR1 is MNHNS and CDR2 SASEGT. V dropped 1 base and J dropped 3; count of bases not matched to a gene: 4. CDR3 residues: CASSEGRLAGVYEQYF. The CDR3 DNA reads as TGTGCCAGCAGTGAAGGACGACTAGCGGGGGTCTACGAGCAGTACTTC.

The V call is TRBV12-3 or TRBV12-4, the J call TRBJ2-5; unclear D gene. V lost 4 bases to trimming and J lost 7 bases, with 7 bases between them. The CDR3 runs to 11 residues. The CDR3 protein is CASSSTTTQYF. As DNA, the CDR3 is TGTGCCAGCAGTTCGACAACGACCCAGTACTTC.

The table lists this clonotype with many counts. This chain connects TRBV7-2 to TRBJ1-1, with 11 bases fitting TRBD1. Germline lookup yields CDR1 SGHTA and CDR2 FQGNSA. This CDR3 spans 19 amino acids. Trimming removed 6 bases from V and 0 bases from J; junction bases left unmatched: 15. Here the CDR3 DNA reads TGTGCCAGCAGTTTAATTCCCCAGGACAGGGGGCGCGTGAACACTGAAGCTTTCTTT. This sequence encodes CASSLIPQDRGRVNTEAFF.

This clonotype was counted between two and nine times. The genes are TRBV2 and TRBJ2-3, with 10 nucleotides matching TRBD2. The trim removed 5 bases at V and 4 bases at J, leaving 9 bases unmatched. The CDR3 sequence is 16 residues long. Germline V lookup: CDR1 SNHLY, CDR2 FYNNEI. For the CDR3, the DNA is TGTGCCAGCAGTCGGCAAAGCGGGGGGGCCCCAGATACGCAGTATTTT. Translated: CASSRQSGGAPDTQYF.

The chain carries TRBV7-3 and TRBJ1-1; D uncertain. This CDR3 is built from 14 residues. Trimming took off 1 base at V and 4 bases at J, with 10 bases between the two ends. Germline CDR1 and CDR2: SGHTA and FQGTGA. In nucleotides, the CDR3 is TGTGCCAGCAGCTTAAGTGGGGTGAGCACTGAAGCTTTCTTT. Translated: CASSLSGVSTEAFF.

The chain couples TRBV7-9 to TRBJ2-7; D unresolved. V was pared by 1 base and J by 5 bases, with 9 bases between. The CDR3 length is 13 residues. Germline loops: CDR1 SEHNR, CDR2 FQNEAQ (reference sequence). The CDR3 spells CASSLGRVDEQYF. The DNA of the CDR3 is TGTGCCAGCAGCTTAGGACGGGTGGACGAGCAGTACTTC.

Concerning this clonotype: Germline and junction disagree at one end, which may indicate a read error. The CDR3 DNA reads as TGCAGCGTTGAAGACCCCGACAGGGCGAACTACGATCAGTACTTC. Encoded protein: CSVEDPDRANYDQYF. The V and J genes are TRBV29-1 and TRBJ2-7; TRBD1 matches at 7 bases. CDR3 length: 15 amino acids. Looked up from germline, CDR1 is SQVTM and CDR2 is ANQGSEA.

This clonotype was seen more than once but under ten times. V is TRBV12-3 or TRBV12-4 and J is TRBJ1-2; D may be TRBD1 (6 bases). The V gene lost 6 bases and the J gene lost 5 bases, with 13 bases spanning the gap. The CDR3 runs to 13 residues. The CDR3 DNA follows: TGTGCCAGCAGGACCCCCGGACAGTATGGCTACACCTTC. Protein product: CASRTPGQYGYTF.

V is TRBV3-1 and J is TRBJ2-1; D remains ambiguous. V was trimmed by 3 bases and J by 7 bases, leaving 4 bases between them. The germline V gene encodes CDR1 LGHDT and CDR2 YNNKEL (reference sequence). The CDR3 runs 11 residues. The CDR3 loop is CASSHGNEQFF. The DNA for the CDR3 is TGTGCCAGCAGCCATGGGAATGAGCAGTTCTTC.

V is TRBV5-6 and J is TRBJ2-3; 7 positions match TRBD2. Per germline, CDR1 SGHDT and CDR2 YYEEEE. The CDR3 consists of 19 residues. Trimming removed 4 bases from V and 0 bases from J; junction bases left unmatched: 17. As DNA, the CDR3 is TGTGCCAGCAGCCTGTGGGCGATTCGGGACTACCTTAGCACAGATACGCAGTATTTT. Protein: CASSLWAIRDYLSTDTQYF.

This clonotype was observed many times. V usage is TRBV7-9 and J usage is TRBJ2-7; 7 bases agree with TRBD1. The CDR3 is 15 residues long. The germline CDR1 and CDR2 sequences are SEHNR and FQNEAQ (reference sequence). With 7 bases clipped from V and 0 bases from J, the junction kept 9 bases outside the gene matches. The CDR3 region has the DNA TGTGCCAGCATCATAGGGGGCTCGAGCTCCTACGAGCAGTACTTC. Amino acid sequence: CASIIGGSSSYEQYF.

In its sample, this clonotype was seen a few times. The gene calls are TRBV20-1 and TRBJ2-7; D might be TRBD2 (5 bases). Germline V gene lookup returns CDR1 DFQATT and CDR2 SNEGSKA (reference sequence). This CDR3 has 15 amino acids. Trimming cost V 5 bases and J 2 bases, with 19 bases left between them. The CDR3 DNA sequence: TGCAGTGCTGTTAGTCCTGGGAAGACTACCTACGAGCAGTACTTC. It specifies CSAVSPGKTTYEQYF.

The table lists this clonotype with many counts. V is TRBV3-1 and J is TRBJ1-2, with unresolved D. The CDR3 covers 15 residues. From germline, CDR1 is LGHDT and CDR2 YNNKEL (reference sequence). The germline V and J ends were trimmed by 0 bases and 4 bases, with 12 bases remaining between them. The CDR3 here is CASSQDGVASYGYTF. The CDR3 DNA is TGTGCCAGCAGCCAAGACGGCGTCGCTAGCTATGGCTACACCTTC.

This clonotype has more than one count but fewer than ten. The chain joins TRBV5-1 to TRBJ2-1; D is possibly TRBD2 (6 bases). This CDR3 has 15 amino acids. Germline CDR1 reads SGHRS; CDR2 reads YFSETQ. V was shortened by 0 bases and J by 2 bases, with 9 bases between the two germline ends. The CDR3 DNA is TGCGCCAGCAGCTTGGATGGAGGGCCCTACAATGAGCAGTTCTTC. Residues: CASSLDGGPYNEQFF.

The CDR3 bases are TGTGCCAGCAGTCCCGGCAGGGGTGCAAATGAGCAGTTCTTC. Its protein product is CASSPGRGANEQFF. The V and J genes are TRBV27 and TRBJ2-1; TRBD1 is a possible D gene (6 bases). V was shortened by 5 bases and J by 7 bases, with 15 bases between the two germline ends. Germline V CDR1 and CDR2: MNHEY, SMNVEV (reference sequence). The CDR3 sequence is 14 residues long.

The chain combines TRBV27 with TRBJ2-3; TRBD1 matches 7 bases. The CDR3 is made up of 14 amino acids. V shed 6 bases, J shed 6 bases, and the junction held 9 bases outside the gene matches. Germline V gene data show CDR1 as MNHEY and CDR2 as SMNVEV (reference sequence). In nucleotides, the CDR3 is TGTGCCAGCAGATCCGGGACAGCGTGGGATACGCAGTATTTT. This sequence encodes CASRSGTAWDTQYF.

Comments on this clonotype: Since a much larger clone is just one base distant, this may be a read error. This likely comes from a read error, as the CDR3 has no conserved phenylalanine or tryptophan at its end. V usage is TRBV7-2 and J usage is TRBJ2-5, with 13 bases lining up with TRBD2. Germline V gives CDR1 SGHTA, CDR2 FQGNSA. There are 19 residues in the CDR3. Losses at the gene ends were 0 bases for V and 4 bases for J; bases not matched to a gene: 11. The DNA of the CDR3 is TGTGCCAGCAGCTTAGCGCCCCCACTAGCGGGGGGGCCGGGAGAGACCCAGTACGTC. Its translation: CASSLAPPLAGGPGETQYV.